One sample yielded the 12 T cell receptor beta chains listed below, sequenced in a study of cytomegalovirus exposure and HLA in healthy donors. Both 60 Vbeta primers and 13 Jbeta primers went into the PCR. Produced via immunoSEQ multiplex PCR; TCRdb's table is partial and in-frame only. The sample includes around 110,000 clones, 55% to 70% of them seen just once. Sequenced: PBMCs. The receptor set was obtained from a woman aged 25 to 45 in good health and CMV-seronegative.

This clone was recorded a few times. This sequence joins TRBV7-6 and TRBJ2-3; possibly TRBD2 for D (5 bases). Trimming shortened V by 3 bases and J by 0 bases, and 10 bases separated the two germline ends. CDR1 and CDR2 (germline): SGHVS, FNYEAQ. The CDR3 length is 15 residues. CDR3 loop: CASSFVGGSTDTQYF. Here the CDR3 DNA reads TGTGCCAGCAGCTTTGTTGGAGGTAGCACAGATACGCAGTATTTT.

The chain has TRBV19 and TRBJ2-1, with 8 bases identical to TRBD2. The junction had 9 bases not matched to a gene; V was cut back by 5 bases and J by 3 bases. This CDR3 region has 16 residues. CDR1 LNHDA and CDR2 SQIVND come from the germline V gene (reference sequence). This chain's CDR3 is CASSLRSGSGYNEQFF. The CDR3 DNA reads as TGTGCCAGTAGTCTCAGAAGCGGGAGCGGCTACAATGAGCAGTTCTTC. Complete variable domain (other parts from reference TRBV19 and TRBJ2-1): DGGITQSPKYLFRKEGQNVTLSCEQNLNHDAMYWYRQDPGQGLRLIYYSQIVNDFQKGDIAEGYSVSREKKESFPLTVTSAQKNPTAFYLCASSLRSGSGYNEQFFGPGTRLTVL.

The chain joins TRBV28 to TRBJ2-3; TRBD2 matches 10 bases. In germline, CDR1 is MDHEN, CDR2 SYDVKM. This CDR3 comprises 17 residues. Unmatched junction bases numbered 4, after V lost 1 base and J lost 0 bases. The CDR3 DNA is TGTGCCAGCAGTTTATTCGCGACTAGCGGGAGCACAGATACGCAGTATTTT. Protein product: CASSLFATSGSTDTQYF.

The CDR3 region has the DNA TGTGCCAGCAGTTTATCTTCCGGGACAGGCGACTACGAGCAGTACTTC. As protein: CASSLSSGTGDYEQYF. V and J are TRBV27 and TRBJ2-7, with 8 bases that match TRBD1. V lost 0 bases and J lost 3; bases outside the gene matches: 7. There are 16 residues in the CDR3. In germline, CDR1 is MNHEY, CDR2 SMNVEV (reference sequence).

The V gene is TRBV2, the J gene TRBJ1-6; D is unresolved. The CDR3 is made up of 16 amino acids. Germline V gene sequence: CDR1 SNHLY, CDR2 FYNNEI. Trimming pared 4 bases from V and 0 bases from J, leaving 10 bases between. CDR3 nucleotides: TGTGCCAGCAGTGTCCTCGAGAGCTCCTATAATTCACCCCTCCACTTT. The encoded protein is CASSVLESSYNSPLHF.

This chain uses TRBV5-1 with TRBJ1-1; D is perhaps TRBD1 (5 bases). This CDR3 region has 16 residues. The germline V gene has CDR1 SGHRS and CDR2 YFSETQ. V lost 2 bases and J lost 3, with 17 bases in between. The CDR3 loop is CASSLARTRADTEAFF. CDR3 bases: TGCGCCAGCAGCTTAGCCCGGACACGGGCGGACACTGAAGCTTTCTTT.

V is TRBV6-6 and J is TRBJ1-2, with TRBD1 matching over 7 bases. The ends lost 0 bases at V and 3 bases at J; junction bases unmatched: 4. CDR3 size: 15 residues. Per the germline V gene, CDR1 is MNHNY and CDR2 is SVGAGI (reference sequence). This CDR3 is CASSYSTGPHYGYTF. The CDR3 DNA is TGTGCCAGCAGTTACTCGACAGGGCCCCACTATGGCTACACCTTC.

This chain joins TRBV5-4 and TRBJ2-5, with 7 positions matching TRBD1. The V gene end was trimmed by 3 bases and the J gene end by 2 bases; junction bases not matched to a gene: 7. The CDR3 sequence is 15 residues long. CDR1 SGHNT and CDR2 YYREEE come from the germline V gene (reference sequence). The CDR3 spells CASSSTGQLQETQYF. The CDR3 DNA reads as TGTGCCAGCAGCTCGACAGGGCAATTACAAGAGACCCAGTACTTC.

This clone was counted between two and nine times. The chain recombines TRBV5-1 with TRBJ2-1, with a tentative D call TRBD2 (6 bases). The CDR3 sequence is 15 residues long. Germline V gene lookup returns CDR1 SGHRS and CDR2 YFSETQ. The V end lost 0 bases, the J end lost 5 bases, and 12 bases lay between the germline ends. The CDR3 DNA follows: TGCGCCAGCAGCTTGGGTAGCGGAGGGAACAATGAGCAGTTCTTC. It translates to CASSLGSGGNNEQFF.

This chain uses TRBV15 with TRBJ1-5; the D gene is possibly TRBD1 (6 bases). Deletions cut 1 base from V and 3 bases from J, with 16 bases between. Per germline, CDR1 LNHNV and CDR2 YYDKDF (reference sequence). The length of the CDR3 is 17 residues. The CDR3 here is CATSRGSGDKNNQPQHF. Written as DNA, the CDR3 is TGTGCCACCAGCAGAGGCAGTGGGGACAAGAACAATCAGCCCCAGCATTTT.

The CDR3 sequence is CASWGDRSSYNEQFF. The CDR3 DNA reads TGTGCCAGCTGGGGGGACAGAAGCTCCTACAATGAGCAGTTCTTC. The chain is built from TRBV27 and TRBJ2-1, with D perhaps matching TRBD1 (7 bases). This CDR3 has 15 residues. V shed 8 bases and J shed 0 bases, with 14 bases lying between them. Per the germline V gene, CDR1 is MNHEY and CDR2 is SMNVEV (reference sequence).

This chain uses TRBV5-1 with TRBJ2-5; 10 bases agree with TRBD1. The CDR3 is 13 amino acids. The V segment lost 4 bases and the J segment 4 bases; nucleotides outside the gene matches: 1. Germline lookup yields CDR1 SGHRS and CDR2 YFSETQ. Here the CDR3 DNA reads TGCGCCAGCAGCGGGACAGGGGTAGAGACCCAGTACTTC. As protein: CASSGTGVETQYF.